This T cell receptor beta chain was sequenced in a study of monozygotic twins with inflammatory bowel disease. TCRdb re-called the 5' RACE reads; one entry per CDR3 protein, DNA not given. The sample totals about 380,000 distinct CDR3 sequences. After skipping T cell sorting, the authors isolated total RNA from whole blood. The sequencing sample was made of blood. The clonotype was recovered from a human donor with ulcerative colitis or Crohn's disease, or a healthy co-twin of an affected twin (not recorded which).

Here the CDR3 reads CASSALAGTYNEQFF. The chain links TRBV7-2 to TRBJ2-1; there is no DNA to check the TCRdb D call of TRBD2. This CDR3 spans 15 amino acids. The germline CDR1 and CDR2 sequences are SGHTA and FQGNSA.